Here is one T cell receptor (beta chain) with its context. Profiled with immunoSEQ multiplex PCR; TCRdb holds only in-frame clones, not every one. The profile shows about 170,000 clones, around 92% of them singletons. Unmatched junction bases numbered 4, after V lost 3 bases and J lost 6 bases. The CDR3 totals 15 residues. From germline, CDR1 is MGHRA and CDR2 YSYEKL. This record comes from a study of control samples from healthy donors and cancer patients. The chain is built from TRBV4-1 and TRBJ2-2; 10 bases are shared with TRBD1. This receptor was taken from a woman aged 30 to 39 in good health. The sequenced sample was blood. Here the CDR3 DNA reads TGCGCCAGCAGCCAGGGACAGGGGAAGGCCGGGGAGCTGTTTTTT. Its protein is CASSQGQGKAGELFF.